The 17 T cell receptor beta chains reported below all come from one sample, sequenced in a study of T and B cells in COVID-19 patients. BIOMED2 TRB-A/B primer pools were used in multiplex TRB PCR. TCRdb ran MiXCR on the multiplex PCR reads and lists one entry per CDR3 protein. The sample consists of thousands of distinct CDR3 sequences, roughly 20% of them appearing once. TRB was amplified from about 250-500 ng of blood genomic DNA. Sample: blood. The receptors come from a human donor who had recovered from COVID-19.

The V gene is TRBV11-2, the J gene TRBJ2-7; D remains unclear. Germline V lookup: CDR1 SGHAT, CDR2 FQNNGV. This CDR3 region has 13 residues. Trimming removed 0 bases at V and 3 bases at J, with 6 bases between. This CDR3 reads CASSLEMYYEQYF. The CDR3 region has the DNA TGTGCCAGCAGCTTAGAGATGTACTACGAGCAGTACTTC. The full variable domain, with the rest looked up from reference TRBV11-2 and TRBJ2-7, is EAGVAQSPRYKIIEKRQSVAFWCNPISGHATLYWYQQILGQGPKLLIQFQNNGVVDDSQLPKDRFSAERLKGVDSTLKIQPAKLEDSAVYLCASSLEMYYEQYFGPGTRLTVT.

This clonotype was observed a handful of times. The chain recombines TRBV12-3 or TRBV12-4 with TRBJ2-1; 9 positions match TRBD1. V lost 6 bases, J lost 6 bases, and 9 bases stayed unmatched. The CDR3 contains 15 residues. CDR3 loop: CASRARDREINEQFF. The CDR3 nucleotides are TGTGCCAGCAGAGCCCGGGACAGGGAAATCAATGAGCAGTTCTTC.

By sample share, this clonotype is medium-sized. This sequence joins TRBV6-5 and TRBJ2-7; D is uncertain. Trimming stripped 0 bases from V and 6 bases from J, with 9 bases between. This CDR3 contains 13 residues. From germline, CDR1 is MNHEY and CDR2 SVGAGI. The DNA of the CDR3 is TGTGCCAGCAGTTACTCCCGGTTAGGCGAGCAGTACTTC. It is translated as CASSYSRLGEQYF.

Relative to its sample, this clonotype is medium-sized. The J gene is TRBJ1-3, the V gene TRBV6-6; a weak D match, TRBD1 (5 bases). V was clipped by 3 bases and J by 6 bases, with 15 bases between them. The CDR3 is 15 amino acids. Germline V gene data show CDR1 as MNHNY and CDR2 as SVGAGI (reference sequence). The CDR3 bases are TGTGCCAGCAGTTATAATGGGGGACTGGAAAACACCATATATTTT. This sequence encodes CASSYNGGLENTIYF.

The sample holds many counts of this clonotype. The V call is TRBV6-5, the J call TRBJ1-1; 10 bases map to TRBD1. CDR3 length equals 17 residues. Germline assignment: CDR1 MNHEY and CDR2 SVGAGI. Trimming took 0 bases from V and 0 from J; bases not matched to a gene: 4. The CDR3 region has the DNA TGTGCCAGCAGTTACTCGCGGACAGGGGGACTGAACACTGAAGCTTTCTTT. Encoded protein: CASSYSRTGGLNTEAFF.

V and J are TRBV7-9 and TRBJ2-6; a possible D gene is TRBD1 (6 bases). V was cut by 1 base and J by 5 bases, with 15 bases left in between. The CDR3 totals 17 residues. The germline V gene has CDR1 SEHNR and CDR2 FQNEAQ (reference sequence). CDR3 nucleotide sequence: TGTGCCAGCAGCTTAGTAGGGGGTGTCGGTAGGGCCAACGTCCTGACTTTC. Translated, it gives CASSLVGGVGRANVLTF.

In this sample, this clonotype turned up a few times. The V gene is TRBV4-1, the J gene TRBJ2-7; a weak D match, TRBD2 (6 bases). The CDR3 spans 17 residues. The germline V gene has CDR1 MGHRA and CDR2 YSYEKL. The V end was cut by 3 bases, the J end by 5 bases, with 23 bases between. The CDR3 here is CASSHPNPGGGSHEQYF. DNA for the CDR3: TGCGCCAGCAGCCATCCCAACCCGGGTGGGGGGTCCCACGAGCAGTACTTC.

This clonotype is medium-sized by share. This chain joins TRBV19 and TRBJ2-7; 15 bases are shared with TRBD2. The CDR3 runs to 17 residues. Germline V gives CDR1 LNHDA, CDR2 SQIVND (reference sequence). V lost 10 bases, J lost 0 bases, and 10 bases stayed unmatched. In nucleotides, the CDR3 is TGTGCCAAAACGGGACTAGCGGGGGGCACCAGCTCCTACGAGCAGTACTTC. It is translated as CAKTGLAGGTSSYEQYF.

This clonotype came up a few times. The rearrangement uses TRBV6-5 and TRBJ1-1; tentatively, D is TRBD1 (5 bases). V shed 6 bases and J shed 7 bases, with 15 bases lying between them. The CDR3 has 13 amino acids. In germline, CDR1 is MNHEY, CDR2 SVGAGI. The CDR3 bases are TGTGCCAGCAGACTCACAGGATTCAATGAAGCTTTCTTT. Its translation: CASRLTGFNEAFF.

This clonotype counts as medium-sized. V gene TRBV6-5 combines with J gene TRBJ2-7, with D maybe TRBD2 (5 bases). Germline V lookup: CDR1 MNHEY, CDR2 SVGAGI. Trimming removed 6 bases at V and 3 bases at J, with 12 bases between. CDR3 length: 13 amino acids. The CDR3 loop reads CASSSGGLYEQYF. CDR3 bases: TGTGCCAGCAGCTCGGGCGGGCTCTACGAGCAGTACTTC.

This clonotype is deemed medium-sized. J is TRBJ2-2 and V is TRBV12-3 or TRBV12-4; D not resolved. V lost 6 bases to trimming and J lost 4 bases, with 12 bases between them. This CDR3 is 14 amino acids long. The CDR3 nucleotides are TGTGCCAGCAGCGCGAGAAGAGGCACCGGGGAGCTGTTTTTT. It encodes CASSARRGTGELFF.

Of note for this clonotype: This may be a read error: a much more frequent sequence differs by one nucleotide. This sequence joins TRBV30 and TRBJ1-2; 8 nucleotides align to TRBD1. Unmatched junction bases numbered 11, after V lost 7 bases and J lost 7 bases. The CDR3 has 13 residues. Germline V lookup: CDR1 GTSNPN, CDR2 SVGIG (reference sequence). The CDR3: CALNSQDRAGYTF. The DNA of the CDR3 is TGTGCCTTGAACTCCCAGGACAGGGCTGGCTACACCTTC.

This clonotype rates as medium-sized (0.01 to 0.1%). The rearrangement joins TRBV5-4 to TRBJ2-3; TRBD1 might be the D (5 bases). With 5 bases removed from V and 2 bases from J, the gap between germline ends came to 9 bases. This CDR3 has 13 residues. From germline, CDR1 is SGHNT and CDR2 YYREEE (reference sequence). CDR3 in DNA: TGTGCCAGCAGACCGACAGCCACAGATACGCAGTATTTT. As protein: CASRPTATDTQYF. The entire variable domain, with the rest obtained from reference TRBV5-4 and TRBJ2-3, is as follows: ETGVTQSPTHLIKTRGQQVTLRCSSQSGHNTVSWYQQALGQGPQFIFQYYREEENGRGNFPPRFSGLQFPNYSSELNVNALELDDSALYLCASRPTATDTQYFGPGTRLTVL.

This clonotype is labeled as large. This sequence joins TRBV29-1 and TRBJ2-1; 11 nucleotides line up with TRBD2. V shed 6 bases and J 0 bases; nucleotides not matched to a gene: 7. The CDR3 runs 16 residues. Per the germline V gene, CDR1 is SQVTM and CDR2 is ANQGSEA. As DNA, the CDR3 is TGCAGCGTGGTGACTAGCGGGGAAAGCTCCTACAATGAGCAGTTCTTC. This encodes CSVVTSGESSYNEQFF.

The DNA for the CDR3 is TGTGCCAGCAGCAGGGTATCTATCGGGGAGCTGTTTTTT. Protein sequence: CASSRVSIGELFF. This chain joins TRBV14 and TRBJ2-2; D is undetermined. The CDR3 length is 13 residues. Germline V gene sequence: CDR1 SGHDN, CDR2 FVKESK. Trimming stripped 5 bases from V and 7 bases from J, with 11 bases between.

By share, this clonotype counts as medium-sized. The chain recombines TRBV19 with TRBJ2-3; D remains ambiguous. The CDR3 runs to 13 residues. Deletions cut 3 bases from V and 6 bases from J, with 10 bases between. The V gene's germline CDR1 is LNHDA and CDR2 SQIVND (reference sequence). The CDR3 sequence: CASSILGYDTQYF. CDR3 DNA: TGTGCCAGTAGTATCTTGGGGTACGATACGCAGTATTTT.

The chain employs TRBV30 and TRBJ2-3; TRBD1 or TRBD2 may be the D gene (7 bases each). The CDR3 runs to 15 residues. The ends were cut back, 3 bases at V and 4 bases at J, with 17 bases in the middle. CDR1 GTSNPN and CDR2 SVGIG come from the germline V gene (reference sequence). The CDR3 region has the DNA TGTGCCTGGAGATGGGGCAGGGGGGGCGCAGATACGCAGTATTTT. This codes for CAWRWGRGGADTQYF.